This TCR beta chain is drawn from a study of cytomegalovirus exposure and HLA in healthy donors. General study points: In vitro work confirmed that three CMV-associated chains recognize CMV antigens. The classifier reportedly diagnosed cytomegalovirus status with high specificity and sensitivity. Researchers catalogued over 150 TCR beta chains as cytomegalovirus-associated. In the roughly 110 validation repertoires, approximately 94% of cluster scores exceeded 0, per a later analysis.

This table comes from immunoSEQ multiplex PCR, and its TCRdb copy is limited to in-frame clones, with some not included. The sample lists fewer than 300,000 clones; roughly 88% were seen once. The CDR3 has 15 amino acids. V gave up 5 bases and J gave up 3 bases, with 17 bases separating them. Germline loops: CDR1 SGHTA, CDR2 FQGNSA. This clone has just a few counts. The antigen remains unidentified. This chain uses TRBV7-2 with TRBJ2-7; weak D call: TRBD1 (5 bases). The source is a woman aged 18-29 years in good health and CMV-seronegative. Sequenced: PBMCs. CDR3 coding DNA: TGTGCCAGCAGCGACCGGACAAGAACTTACTACGAGCAGTACTTC. Amino acids: CASSDRTRTYYEQYF.